The 14 T cell receptor beta chains below all came from one sample that was sequenced in a study of OX40 agonist ivuxolimab in advanced cancers. TCRdb's table, derived via immunoSEQ multiplex PCR, lists solely in-frame clones and lacks some. The sample has 55,000 to 75,000 clones; around four fifths are singletons. The specimen comprised CD4+ or CD8+ T cells sorted from blood, sampled in a trial of the OX40 agonist ivuxolimab. Receptors originate from an adult with an advanced solid tumor such as melanoma, head and neck, liver or kidney cancer.

Here the CDR3 DNA reads TGTGCCAGCTCACCCACGCAGACCCCGGGGGGCACTGAAGCTTTCTTT. Translating gives CASSPTQTPGGTEAFF. The J gene is TRBJ1-1, the V gene TRBV18; possibly TRBD1 for D (5 bases). Germline CDR1 reads KGHSH; CDR2 reads LQKENI. V lost 3 bases, J lost 4 bases, and 18 bases lay in between. The CDR3 spans 16 residues.

For this clone: The sample carries other DNA sequences with the same CDR3. The chain has TRBV29-1 and TRBJ2-1, with 9 bases lining up with TRBD1. Germline V gene data show CDR1 as SQVTM and CDR2 as ANQGSEA. This CDR3 spans 12 amino acids. J gave up 6 bases and V 4 bases, and 1 base lay outside the gene matches. The CDR3 DNA reads TGCAGCGTTGGGGGACAGGGCAATGAGCAGTTCTTC. It encodes CSVGGQGNEQFF.

The chain carries TRBV21-1 and TRBJ2-1; the D call TRBD1 from the table was never checked on the DNA. TRBV21-1 is marked as a pseudogene. The CDR3 loop spans 16 amino acids. In DNA form, the CDR3 reads TGTGCCAGCAGCACCAGCCTTGACAGGGACCACAATGAGCAGTTCTTC. It codes for CASSTSLDRDHNEQFF.

V and J are TRBV18 and TRBJ1-1; weak D call: TRBD1 (6 bases). V gave up 3 bases and J gave up 3 bases, with 14 bases separating them. From germline, CDR1 is KGHSH and CDR2 LQKENI. This CDR3 is 15 amino acids long. The CDR3 region is CASSPSAGADTEAFF. The CDR3 coding sequence is TGTGCCAGCTCACCCTCGGCAGGGGCTGACACTGAAGCTTTCTTT.

This chain connects TRBV7-2 to TRBJ2-3; 9 bases line up with TRBD1. With V trimmed by 5 bases and J by 5 bases, 8 bases remained unmatched. From germline, CDR1 is SGHTA and CDR2 FQGNSA. This CDR3 has 15 residues. CDR3 nucleotide sequence: TGTGCCAGCAGCCGTCGGACAGGGGTCTTAGATACGCAGTATTTT. It encodes CASSRRTGVLDTQYF. Complete variable domain (other parts from reference TRBV7-2 and TRBJ2-3): GAGVSQSPSNKVTEKGKDVELRCDPISGHTALYWYRQSLGQGLEFLIYFQGNSAPDKSGLPSDRFSAERTGGSVSTLTIQRTQQEDSAVYLCASSRRTGVLDTQYFGPGTRLTVL.

The chain carries TRBV21-1 and TRBJ1-5. TRBV21-1 is designated a pseudogene. The CDR3 covers 11 residues. The CDR3 DNA follows: TGTGCCATCCCCTGGTATCAGCCCCAGCATTTT. This codes for CAIPWYQPQHF.

This clone appeared a few times. The CDR3 reads CASSPNPGLVAEQFF. CDR3 nucleotide sequence: TGCGCCAGCAGCCCAAACCCGGGACTAGTGGCTGAGCAGTTCTTC. The V gene is TRBV4-3, the J gene TRBJ2-1; 8 bases map to TRBD2. CDR3 length equals 15 residues. Germline loops: CDR1 LGHNA, CDR2 YSLEER. V dropped 4 bases and J dropped 9; count of bases not matched to a gene: 11.

Only a few counts were recorded for this clone. The V gene is TRBV2, the J gene TRBJ1-1, with no clear D. Per germline, CDR1 SNHLY and CDR2 FYNNEI. The V and J ends lost 4 bases and 4 bases respectively, with 13 bases between them. The CDR3 is 14 residues long. CDR3 in DNA: TGTGCCAGCAGTGGCCCGGTTCGGGGCACTGAAGCTTTCTTT. Amino acids: CASSGPVRGTEAFF.

The chain's CDR3 is CASRLVPGGETQYF. In nucleotides, the CDR3 is TGTGCCAGCAGACTCGTCCCGGGGGGGGAGACCCAGTACTTC. The chain carries TRBV6-5 and TRBJ2-5, with 8 positions matching TRBD2. CDR1 is MNHEY and CDR2 is SVGAGI in the germline V gene. The CDR3 is 14 amino acids. V trimming: 6 bases; J trimming: 5 bases; junction bases outside the gene matches: 8.

In its sample, this clone was seen a few times. J is TRBJ1-4 and V is TRBV7-9, with D maybe TRBD1 (5 bases). This CDR3 contains 16 residues. Germline assignment: CDR1 SEHNR and CDR2 FQNEAQ (reference sequence). V was cut by 2 bases and J by 0 bases, with 10 bases left in between. CDR3 sequence reads: CASSLTGGATNEKLFF. The CDR3 nucleotides read TGTGCCAGCAGCTTAACCGGGGGAGCAACTAATGAAAAACTGTTTTTT.

This clone was counted a few times. The rearrangement uses TRBV2 and TRBJ2-3; TRBD2 is a possible D gene (6 bases). CDR1 SNHLY and CDR2 FYNNEI come from the germline V gene. Trimming left V 5 bases short and J 4 bases short, with 13 bases between. This CDR3 is built from 14 residues. CDR3 nucleotide sequence: TGTGCCAGCAGTACGTTAGCGGCAGCAGATACGCAGTATTTT. It codes for CASSTLAAADTQYF.

V usage is TRBV7-2 and J usage is TRBJ2-7; 7 positions match TRBD2. This CDR3 is built from 14 residues. After removal of 1 base from V and 4 bases from J, the junction contained 4 bases not matched to a gene. Germline V gene lookup returns CDR1 SGHTA and CDR2 FQGNSA. The CDR3 DNA reads as TGTGCCAGCAGCTTAGGGATAGCGGGTTACGAGCAGTACTTC. Protein product: CASSLGIAGYEQYF.

The genes are TRBV5-1 and TRBJ1-3, with D uncertain. Germline lookup yields CDR1 SGHRS and CDR2 YFSETQ. The CDR3 consists of 15 residues. The V gene lost 4 bases and the J gene lost 4 bases, with 15 bases spanning the gap. The CDR3 reads CASSTRVGSGNTIYF. The CDR3 DNA sequence: TGCGCCAGCAGCACTCGTGTAGGGTCCGGAAACACCATATATTTT. Supplemented by reference TRBV5-1 and TRBJ1-3, the full variable domain reads KAGVTQTPRYLIKTRGQQVTLSCSPISGHRSVSWYQQTPGQGLQFLFEYFSETQRNKGNFPGRFSGRQFSNSRSEMNVSTLELGDSALYLCASSTRVGSGNTIYFGEGSWLTVV.

This chain uses TRBV2 with TRBJ1-3; a weak D match, TRBD1 (6 bases). The germline gives CDR1 SNHLY, CDR2 FYNNEI. The CDR3 runs to 15 residues. V was shortened by 6 bases and J by 0 bases, with 12 bases between the two germline ends. The chain's CDR3 is CASRPQGGSGNTIYF. DNA for the CDR3: TGTGCCAGCAGGCCACAGGGTGGCTCTGGAAACACCATATATTTT.